The 7 T cell receptor beta chains reported below all come from one sample, sequenced in a study of T-cell reconstitution after alpha-beta-depleted transplantation in children listed by TCRdb under 2016. Library preparation was by PCR. The sequencing machine was an Illumina HiSeq 2500. Molecular barcoding was employed in the preparation of TCR libraries, with unique molecular identifiers being used to normalize TCRbeta repertoire quantification. TCRdb reprocessed the public reads (quality trimming at Q25 with fastp, clone calling with MiXCR) and kept in-frame beta chains. Rows matching on CDR3 protein sequence are summarized as one entry with the most common DNA and genes. The sample records nearly 400,000 distinct CDR3 sequences, about a fifth of which are singletons. Over 3.5% of the sample rests with the top ten. The material was PBMCs from the stem cell graft donor, obtained from the stem cell graft. These receptor sequences come from a human donor who donated a stem cell graft to a child with acute myeloid leukemia.

This clonotype has ten or more counts. V is TRBV6-9 and J is TRBJ1-3, with TRBD1 as a possible D gene (6 bases). Germline-derived CDR1 and CDR2 are MNHGY and SVAAGI. This CDR3 has 15 residues. Trimming left V 6 bases short and J 2 bases short, with 14 bases between. The CDR3 sequence is CASRGDRLTGNTIYF. The CDR3 nucleotides are TGTGCCAGCAGGGGAGACAGGCTAACTGGAAACACCATATATTTT.

The chain couples TRBV4-2 to TRBJ2-3, with 8 bases that match TRBD2. V was clipped by 0 bases and J by 4 bases; unmatched bases: 6. This CDR3 comprises 16 residues. Germline CDR1 LGHNA, CDR2 YNFKEQ. CDR3 in DNA: TGTGCCAGCAGCCAAGAGCGAGCGGGAGTTGCAGATACGCAGTATTTT. Translated: CASSQERAGVADTQYF.

This chain uses TRBV12-3 or TRBV12-4 with TRBJ2-4, with 7 positions matching TRBD1. V lost 4 bases and J lost 8; bases outside the gene matches: 8. The CDR3 covers 14 residues. The CDR3 is CASSSQGIWDIQYF. The DNA for the CDR3 is TGTGCCAGCAGTTCACAGGGGATCTGGGACATTCAGTACTTC.

This clonotype was seen ten or more times. The V call is TRBV29-1, the J call TRBJ2-1; D ambiguous. V was clipped by 6 bases and J by 6 bases, with 12 bases between them. Germline CDR1 SQVTM, CDR2 ANQGSEA. The CDR3 has 12 residues. The DNA of the CDR3 is TGCAGCGTAACCAAAAACATCAATGAGCAGTTCTTC. It encodes CSVTKNINEQFF.

This clonotype was observed at least ten times. The V gene is TRBV29-1, the J gene TRBJ2-1, with 7 bases fitting TRBD1. Germline values: CDR1 SQVTM, CDR2 ANQGSEA. The CDR3 runs 13 residues. V lost 1 base, J lost 6 bases, and 3 bases stayed unmatched. The CDR3, as DNA: TGCAGCGTTGAAGTTACAGGGGCCAATGAGCAGTTCTTC. Translating it yields CSVEVTGANEQFF.

The chain carries TRBV6-5 and TRBJ2-1; no definite D call. Trimming pared 0 bases from V and 5 bases from J, leaving 8 bases between. The CDR3 covers 14 residues. From germline, CDR1 is MNHEY and CDR2 SVGAGI. CDR3 coding DNA: TGTGCCAGCAGTTACTCCCCGGTGAACAATGAGCAGTTCTTC. Amino acid sequence: CASSYSPVNNEQFF.

This clonotype was seen a handful of times. The chain couples TRBV7-6 to TRBJ2-1, with TRBD1 as a possible D gene (6 bases). The ends were cut back, 0 bases at V and 8 bases at J, with 17 bases in the middle. The CDR3 runs 16 residues. CDR1 is SGHVS, CDR2 FNYEAQ, per germline. DNA for the CDR3: TGTGCCAGCAGCTTAGCGCTCCCAGGGGCAGGTTATGAGCAGTTCTTC. The encoded protein is CASSLALPGAGYEQFF.